The 18 T cell receptor beta chains below all came from one sample that was sequenced in a study of OX40 agonist ivuxolimab in advanced cancers. This table comes from immunoSEQ multiplex PCR, and its TCRdb copy is limited to in-frame clones, with some not included. The sample gives 70,000 to 100,000 clones, less than 90% of which show up once; 0.9% to 1.2% is in the top ten. The source was CD4+ or CD8+ T cells sorted from blood, collected in a trial of the OX40 agonist ivuxolimab. The receptors were gathered from an adult with an advanced solid tumor such as melanoma, head and neck, liver or kidney cancer.

Concerning this clone itself: Other DNA sequences in this specimen translate into the identical CDR3. The chain combines TRBV30 with TRBJ1-5; D unresolved. The CDR3 runs 13 residues. V was clipped by 3 bases and J by 0 bases, with 6 bases between them. Per germline, CDR1 GTSNPN and CDR2 SVGIG (reference sequence). CDR3 DNA: TGTGCCTGGAGCCGGGATAGCAATCAGCCCCAGCATTTT. Its protein product is CAWSRDSNQPQHF.

This chain links TRBV5-1 with TRBJ1-4; tentative D call: TRBD1 (6 bases). The CDR3 contains 15 residues. V shed 0 bases and J shed 0 bases, with 6 bases lying between them. Germline loops: CDR1 SGHRS, CDR2 YFSETQ. In nucleotides, the CDR3 is TGCGCCAGCAGCTTGGGGGGGCCAACTAATGAAAAACTGTTTTTT. Translation: CASSLGGPTNEKLFF.

In its sample, this clone was seen a few times. The chain combines TRBV14 with TRBJ1-3; D unresolved. Trimming removed 2 bases at V and 0 bases at J, with 11 bases between. The CDR3 sequence is 16 residues long. Germline CDR1 reads SGHDN; CDR2 reads FVKESK. The CDR3 DNA reads as TGTGCCAGCAGCCAAACAAGGCCAAGCTCTGGAAACACCATATATTTT. Its translation: CASSQTRPSSGNTIYF.

This chain uses TRBV6-5 with TRBJ2-2, with D perhaps TRBD1 or TRBD2 (5 bases each). The germline V gene encodes CDR1 MNHEY and CDR2 SVGAGI. The CDR3 is made up of 16 amino acids. V lost 4 bases and J 4 bases, leaving 16 bases between the germline ends. The CDR3 DNA is TGTGCCAGCAGTTCTTCCGGGGCAGGCCCCACCGGGGAGCTGTTTTTT. Translation gives CASSSSGAGPTGELFF.

The V and J genes are TRBV10-2 and TRBJ2-7; TRBD2 aligns across 9 bases. CDR1 is WSHSY and CDR2 is SAAADI in the germline V gene. V lost 2 bases, J lost 3 bases, and 2 bases stayed unmatched. The CDR3 contains 14 residues. The CDR3 nucleotides are TGCGCCAGCAGTGAGCTTAGCGGGAGCTACGAGCAGTACGTC. Residues: CASSELSGSYEQYV.

The genes are TRBV14 and TRBJ2-1; TRBD2 matches 9 bases. CDR1 and CDR2 (germline): SGHDN, FVKESK. This CDR3 has 18 amino acids. V lost 0 bases to trimming and J lost 1 base; unmatched junction nucleotides: 7. CDR3 DNA sequence: TGTGCCAGCAGCCAAGATCAATGGCGGGGGGGGTCCTACAATGAGCAGTTCTTC. This encodes CASSQDQWRGGSYNEQFF.

V and J are TRBV13 and TRBJ2-2, with 8 bases identical to TRBD2. CDR1 and CDR2 from the germline V gene are PRHDT and FYEKMQ (reference sequence). The CDR3 is 17 residues long. After removal of 6 bases from V and 9 bases from J, the junction contained 18 bases not matched to a gene. The CDR3, as DNA: TGTGCCAGCAGACCCGGGGGGGAAGAACTAGTTGCCCGGGAGCTGTTTTTT. This encodes CASRPGGEELVARELFF.

This chain links TRBV5-1 with TRBJ2-7; D unresolved. Trimming shortened V by 2 bases and J by 0 bases, and 9 bases separated the two germline ends. The CDR3 consists of 14 residues. Germline V gene lookup returns CDR1 SGHRS and CDR2 YFSETQ. CDR3 in amino acids: CASSLTGSSYEQYV. The CDR3 nucleotides read TGCGCCAGCAGCTTAACGGGTAGCTCCTACGAGCAGTACGTC.

This chain joins TRBV6-5 and TRBJ1-2; D is unresolved. Trimming removed 0 bases from V and 6 bases from J, with 14 bases in between. The germline gives CDR1 MNHEY, CDR2 SVGAGI. The CDR3 length is 15 residues. The CDR3 nucleotides are TGTGCCAGCAGTTACTCGACGGCAGCAAACGATGGCTACACCTTC. Translating gives CASSYSTAANDGYTF.

The rearrangement links TRBV27 to TRBJ1-2, with D possibly being TRBD1 (6 bases). The CDR3 runs 16 residues. Germline CDR1 reads MNHEY; CDR2 reads SMNVEV (reference sequence). V was shortened by 5 bases and J by 0 bases, with 16 bases between the two germline ends. The CDR3 DNA sequence: TGTGCCAGCAGTCCCGGGGGACACGTAGCTAACTATGGCTACACCTTC. The encoded protein is CASSPGGHVANYGYTF.

This clone has only one observation. The rearrangement uses TRBV2 and TRBJ2-1, with 10 positions matching TRBD1. Germline CDR1 reads SNHLY; CDR2 reads FYNNEI. J lost 7 bases, V lost 6 bases, and 9 bases had no gene match. This CDR3 is built from 15 residues. In nucleotides, the CDR3 is TGTGCCAGCAGCCCGACAGGGGGCGCGGGAAATGAGCAGTTCTTC. This codes for CASSPTGGAGNEQFF.

This rearrangement joins TRBV2 to TRBJ1-6; 8 bases align to TRBD1. Trimming at V came to 4 bases and at J to 10 bases, leaving 6 bases not matched to a gene. This CDR3 has 14 amino acids. CDR1 is SNHLY, CDR2 FYNNEI, per germline. The CDR3 DNA reads as TGTGCCAGCAGTGGGACAGGGTTGGCATCACCCCTCCACTTT. Residues: CASSGTGLASPLHF.

The V gene is TRBV7-3, the J gene TRBJ1-1; the D gene is possibly TRBD1 (5 bases). This CDR3 comprises 15 residues. The germline V gene encodes CDR1 SGHTA and CDR2 FQGTGA. V was shortened by 0 bases and J by 3 bases, with 11 bases between the two germline ends. CDR3 loop: CASSLTGGSHTEAFF. CDR3 coding DNA: TGTGCCAGCAGCTTAACGGGGGGGAGCCACACTGAAGCTTTCTTT.

The chain's CDR3 is CASSPGQGGYEQYF. CDR3 DNA sequence: TGTGCCAGCAGCCCGGGACAGGGTGGGTACGAGCAGTACTTC. The chain uses TRBV5-6 and TRBJ2-7; 9 bases line up with TRBD1. This CDR3 is 14 amino acids long. The germline V gene has CDR1 SGHDT and CDR2 YYEEEE. J gave up 4 bases and V 4 bases, and 6 bases lay outside the gene matches. The variable domain in full, with the rest retrieved from reference TRBV5-6 and TRBJ2-7, is DAGVTQSPTHLIKTRGQQVTLRCSPKSGHDTVSWYQQALGQGPQFIFQYYEEEERQRGNFPDRFSGHQFPNYSSELNVNALLLGDSALYLCASSPGQGGYEQYFGPGTRLTVT.

This chain joins TRBV30 and TRBJ2-3; 8 positions match TRBD2. Germline-derived CDR1 and CDR2 are GTSNPN and SVGIG (reference sequence). The CDR3 has 15 residues. Trimming cost V 0 bases and J 4 bases; bases outside gene matches: 6. For the CDR3, the DNA is TGTGCCTGGAGTGTAAGTAGCGGGGTGTCAGATACGCAGTATTTT. Translated: CAWSVSSGVSDTQYF.

This chain connects TRBV25-1 to TRBJ2-1, with 12 bases that match TRBD2. The CDR3 is 15 residues long. V lost 8 bases and J lost 10; bases outside the gene matches: 12. The V gene's germline CDR1 is MGHDK and CDR2 SYGVNS. The CDR3 DNA is TGTGCCAGCTCCTATCTAGCGGGGGGGATCGTAGAGCAGTTCTTC. Its protein is CASSYLAGGIVEQFF.

This rearrangement joins TRBV28 to TRBJ1-2; 7 bases agree with TRBD1. Germline V gives CDR1 MDHEN, CDR2 SYDVKM. The CDR3 extends over 14 amino acids. V dropped 5 bases and J dropped 3; count of bases not matched to a gene: 6. CDR3 in amino acids: CASSLDRRDYGYTF. The DNA of the CDR3 is TGTGCCAGCAGTCTGGACAGGAGGGACTATGGCTACACCTTC.

This clone was seen once. The rearrangement joins TRBV10-1 to TRBJ2-5, with D perhaps matching TRBD1 (7 bases). Deletions cut 5 bases from V and 5 bases from J, with 12 bases between. Germline V lookup: CDR1 WNHNN, CDR2 SYGVQD (reference sequence). The CDR3 runs 13 residues. The CDR3 here is CASSSGGWETQYF. CDR3 nucleotides: TGCGCCAGCAGTTCAGGGGGGTGGGAGACCCAGTACTTC.